Shown below are 21 T cell receptor beta chains from a single sample sequenced in a study of spatial heterogeneity in lung cancer. Time point: sample taken at primary tumor resection. Whole RNA was taken from tumor, nontumor lung or frozen PBMC; it was then sequenced unsorted. TCRdb reanalysed the 5' RACE reads using MiXCR and keeps one entry per CDR3 protein. The sample yields about 24,000 distinct CDR3 sequences, under 4% seen once. This specimen was PBMCs, taken at surgery. The receptors stem from a female donor with early-stage non-small cell lung cancer.

This clonotype is deemed medium-sized. V gene TRBV29-1 combines with J gene TRBJ1-1; D remains ambiguous. Deletions cut 3 bases from V and 9 bases from J, with 11 bases between. Germline loops: CDR1 SQVTM, CDR2 ANQGSEA. The CDR3 extends over 11 amino acids. The CDR3 reads CSVDWASKAFF. The DNA for the CDR3 is TGCAGCGTTGACTGGGCCAGCAAAGCTTTCTTT.

The sample holds many counts of this clonotype. The rearrangement joins TRBV28 to TRBJ1-5, with TRBD1 as a possible D gene (6 bases). V was trimmed by 4 bases and J by 0 bases, leaving 19 bases between them. The germline V gene has CDR1 MDHEN and CDR2 SYDVKM. The CDR3 extends over 18 amino acids. DNA for the CDR3: TGTGCCAGCAGTTATGAGGGGGAGGCACTTTATAGCAATCAGCCCCAGCATTTT. Its translation is CASSYEGEALYSNQPQHF.

This clonotype is labeled as medium-sized. The chain carries TRBV20-1 and TRBJ2-7, with 9 bases fitting TRBD2. This CDR3 is built from 14 residues. The V and J ends lost 5 bases and 2 bases, in that order; junction bases with no gene match: 7. Germline V gives CDR1 DFQATT, CDR2 SNEGSKA (reference sequence). Here the CDR3 reads CSAVAGEGPYEQYF. CDR3 coding DNA: TGCAGTGCTGTAGCGGGAGAGGGCCCCTACGAGCAGTACTTC.

This clonotype was recorded many times. The chain has TRBV7-8 and TRBJ2-5; the D is unclear. Per germline, CDR1 SGHVS and CDR2 FQNEAQ. There are 17 residues in the CDR3. Trimming cost V 5 bases and J 2 bases, with 21 bases left between them. The CDR3 region has the DNA TGTGCCAGCAGCCGCCCCAATCCCTTGGGCATACAAGAGACCCAGTACTTC. Protein sequence: CASSRPNPLGIQETQYF.

The sample holds many counts of this clonotype. The chain has TRBV6-6 and TRBJ2-7; 10 nucleotides line up with TRBD1. Germline V gene data show CDR1 as MNHNY and CDR2 as SVGAGI (reference sequence). V gave up 6 bases and J gave up 3 bases; unmatched junction bases: 11. The CDR3 has 16 amino acids. CDR3 in DNA: TGTGCCAGCAGCCAACCCCCGGGACAGGGGAACTACGAGCAGTACTTC. Its translation: CASSQPPGQGNYEQYF.

This clonotype was picked up many times. The gene calls are TRBV4-1 and TRBJ2-1, with 8 bases fitting TRBD2. J was trimmed by 0 bases and V by 3 bases; bases with no gene match: 4. Germline V lookup: CDR1 MGHRA, CDR2 YSYEKL. This CDR3 contains 16 residues. CDR3 coding DNA: TGCGCCAGCAGCCACGTAGCGGGACCCTCCTACAATGAGCAGTTCTTC. Translation gives CASSHVAGPSYNEQFF.

This clonotype occurred many times. This chain joins TRBV7-2 and TRBJ2-5; D unclear. V gave up 1 base and J gave up 2 bases, with 8 bases separating them. Per the germline V gene, CDR1 is SGHTA and CDR2 is FQGNSA. The CDR3 is 14 amino acids. CDR3 in amino acids: CASSLVLQQETQYF. CDR3 coding DNA: TGTGCCAGCAGCTTAGTTTTACAGCAAGAGACCCAGTACTTC.

Here the CDR3 DNA reads TGTGCCAGCAGCTTAGAGAGCTCCTATAATTCACCCCTCCACTTT. Translation: CASSLESSYNSPLHF. The V call is TRBV7-3, the J call TRBJ1-6; D gene ambiguous. The V end was cut by 2 bases, the J end by 0 bases, with 5 bases between. The CDR3 has 15 residues. Germline CDR1 and CDR2: SGHTA and FQGTGA.

This clonotype occurred many times. The V and J genes are TRBV5-1 and TRBJ2-5, with TRBD1 identical over 10 bases. Germline V CDR1 and CDR2: SGHRS, YFSETQ. This CDR3 has 16 residues. V lost 4 bases to trimming and J lost 1 base; unmatched junction nucleotides: 7. Here the CDR3 reads CASSNSGTGVQETQYF. The CDR3 bases are TGCGCCAGCAGCAATTCCGGGACAGGGGTCCAAGAGACCCAGTACTTC.

This clonotype was picked up many times. The chain couples TRBV7-8 to TRBJ2-7, with D possibly being TRBD2 (5 bases). V lost 2 bases, J lost 7 bases, and 9 bases lay in between. The CDR3 runs 12 residues. CDR1 and CDR2 (germline): SGHVS, FQNEAQ. The CDR3 DNA reads TGTGCCAGCAGCTTAATGGGAGTTGAGCAGTACTTC. It yields the protein CASSLMGVEQYF.

This clonotype has only a few counts. This chain uses TRBV6-4 with TRBJ1-1; possibly TRBD1 for D (5 bases). Per the germline V gene, CDR1 is MRHNA and CDR2 is SNTAGT. The length of the CDR3 is 13 residues. V was pared by 1 base and J by 5 bases, with 8 bases between. The CDR3 DNA reads TGTGCCAGCAGTGACTTCGGGGGGACTGAAGCTTTCTTT. Its translation is CASSDFGGTEAFF.

At least ten counts were recorded for this clonotype. This chain joins TRBV12-3 or TRBV12-4 and TRBJ2-7; D remains ambiguous. CDR3 length: 12 amino acids. Trimming took off 6 bases at V and 0 bases at J, with 6 bases between the two ends. The CDR3, as DNA: TGTGCCAGCAGCAGGAGCTCCTACGAGCAGTACTTC. It codes for CASSRSSYEQYF.

This clonotype was observed at least ten times. V usage is TRBV7-3 and J usage is TRBJ2-2; D is ambiguous. V was clipped by 9 bases and J by 0 bases, with 14 bases between them. From germline, CDR1 is SGHTA and CDR2 FQGTGA. This CDR3 is built from 15 residues. CDR3 protein: CARKLKSSNTGELFF. Here the CDR3 DNA reads TGTGCCAGGAAGTTGAAGTCCTCGAACACCGGGGAGCTGTTTTTT. The full variable domain, completed using reference TRBV7-3 and TRBJ2-2, is GAGVSQTPSNKVTEKGKYVELRCDPISGHTALYWYRQSLGQGPEFLIYFQGTGAADDSGLPNDRFFAVRPEGSVSTLKIQRTERGDSAVYLCARKLKSSNTGELFFGEGSRLTVL.

This clonotype was seen many times. The chain links TRBV29-1 to TRBJ1-1; TRBD1 matches 9 bases. J was trimmed by 7 bases and V by 5 bases; bases with no gene match: 11. This CDR3 has 14 amino acids. Looked up from germline, CDR1 is SQVTM and CDR2 is ANQGSEA. The DNA of the CDR3 is TGCAGCGTTTGGACCCCGACAGGGGGGGTTGAAGCTTTCTTT. Translating it yields CSVWTPTGGVEAFF.

This clonotype was detected only a few times. CDR3 nucleotides: TGTGCCAGCAGCTTGCCGGATACTGATACGCAGTATTTT. It yields the protein CASSLPDTDTQYF. The chain combines TRBV5-6 with TRBJ2-3; D is unresolved. The germline CDR1 and CDR2 sequences are SGHDT and YYEEEE. The CDR3 is made up of 13 amino acids. V was trimmed by 1 base and J by 6 bases, leaving 9 bases between them.

This clonotype was seen at least ten times. The V call is TRBV30, the J call TRBJ1-1; D is undetermined. The CDR3 runs to 10 residues. V lost 7 bases and J lost 6, with 9 bases in between. CDR1 and CDR2 from the germline V gene are GTSNPN and SVGIG (reference sequence). CDR3 DNA: TGTGCCTCTGGAGGGCCTGAAGCTTTCTTT. Protein sequence: CASGGPEAFF.

This clonotype was picked up one time. At one end the junction does not follow the germline gene, possibly because of a read error. V and J are TRBV2 and TRBJ2-1, with 8 bases aligning to TRBD2. The germline V gene has CDR1 SNHLY and CDR2 FYNNEI. CDR3 length: 15 amino acids. The CDR3 sequence: CDSLERERSYNEQFF. CDR3 bases: TGTGACAGCCTAGAGCGGGAGCGATCCTACAATGAGCAGTTCTTC.

This clonotype has a count of ten or more. V usage is TRBV20-1 and J usage is TRBJ2-3; 7 bases are shared with TRBD2. The CDR3 sequence is 16 residues long. Per germline, CDR1 DFQATT and CDR2 SNEGSKA (reference sequence). J gave up 2 bases and V 2 bases, and 10 bases lay outside the gene matches. The CDR3 sequence is CSARPPTSPDTDTQYF. The CDR3 nucleotides read TGCAGTGCTAGACCACCGACTAGCCCCGACACAGATACGCAGTATTTT.

This clonotype was seen repeatedly, ten times or more. This chain links TRBV7-9 with TRBJ2-5, with D perhaps TRBD1 (7 bases). Germline values: CDR1 SEHNR, CDR2 FQNEAQ (reference sequence). The CDR3 runs 14 residues. With 6 bases removed from V and 3 bases from J, the gap between germline ends came to 14 bases. The CDR3 spells CASRPEGAEETQYF. In DNA, the CDR3 is TGTGCCAGCAGGCCGGAGGGGGCCGAAGAGACCCAGTACTTC.

This clonotype is termed medium-sized (0.01 to 0.1%). The J gene is TRBJ1-1, the V gene TRBV7-9, with TRBD1 identical over 7 bases. Germline CDR1 SEHNR, CDR2 FQNEAQ (reference sequence). With V trimmed by 6 bases and J by 8 bases, 6 bases remained unmatched. CDR3 length equals 12 residues. The CDR3 DNA reads as TGTGCCAGCAGACGACAGGGAGACGAAGCTTTCTTT. Translation gives CASRRQGDEAFF. Full variable domain (missing parts from reference TRBV7-9 and TRBJ1-1): DTGVSQNPRHKITKRGQNVTFRCDPISEHNRLYWYRQTLGQGPEFLTYFQNEAQLEKSRLLSDRFSAERPKGSFSTLEIQRTEQGDSAMYLCASRRQGDEAFFGQGTRLTVV.

This clonotype was recorded many times. This sequence joins TRBV2 and TRBJ2-1; D unresolved. From germline, CDR1 is SNHLY and CDR2 FYNNEI. This CDR3 has 11 amino acids. The V gene lost 6 bases and the J gene lost 5 bases, with 5 bases spanning the gap. CDR3 sequence reads: CASRSHNEQFF. The CDR3 DNA follows: TGTGCCAGCAGGAGTCACAATGAGCAGTTCTTC.